Following are 13 T cell receptor beta chains from one sample sequenced in a study of radiation and T cells in renal cell carcinoma. Time point given: baseline pretreatment blood. Treatment in this sample: 15 Gy SBRT to primary tumor, nephrectomy 4 weeks later. Sequenced by immunoSEQ multiplex PCR; TCRdb stores in-frame clones only, minus some. The profile covers 150,000 or so clones, with less than 85% appearing a single time and around 25% taken by the ten largest. Here the sequenced sample was blood, taken from a patient whose treatment included radiotherapy and nephrectomy. These receptors were taken from a woman aged 50 to 65 with renal cell carcinoma.

V is TRBV5-4 and J is TRBJ1-6, with D maybe TRBD1 (5 bases). Trimming cost V 1 base and J 7 bases, with 15 bases left between them. CDR1 is SGHNT, CDR2 YYREEE, per germline (reference sequence). The CDR3 covers 16 residues. CDR3 protein: CASSLIDRRVNSPLHF. The CDR3 coding sequence is TGTGCCAGCAGCTTGATCGACAGACGGGTAAATTCACCCCTCCACTTT.

The genes are TRBV11-2 and TRBJ1-1, with D unclear. The CDR3 length is 13 residues. V gave up 0 bases and J gave up 10 bases, with 12 bases separating them. The germline CDR1 and CDR2 sequences are SGHAT and FQNNGV. CDR3 DNA sequence: TGTGCCAGCAGCTTAGACTGGGGTAAGGGAGCTTTCTTT. Translated, it gives CASSLDWGKGAFF.

With respect to this clone: The same CDR3 is also encoded by other DNA sequences in this sample. This rearrangement joins TRBV28 to TRBJ2-7; D is possibly TRBD1 (6 bases). V lost 6 bases, J lost 0 bases, and 12 bases lay in between. The CDR3 contains 14 residues. The V gene's germline CDR1 is MDHEN and CDR2 SYDVKM. The CDR3 sequence: CASRPQGSSYEQYF. CDR3 nucleotide sequence: TGTGCCAGCAGACCACAGGGAAGCTCCTACGAGCAGTACTTC. The full variable domain, completed using reference TRBV28 and TRBJ2-7, is DVKVTQSSRYLVKRTGEKVFLECVQDMDHENMFWYRQDPGLGLRLIYFSYDVKMKEKGDIPEGYSVSREKKERFSLILESASTNQTSMYLCASRPQGSSYEQYFGPGTRLTVT.

The J gene is TRBJ2-5, the V gene TRBV5-1; 16 bases are shared with TRBD2. Trimming cost V 4 bases and J 4 bases; bases outside gene matches: 7. Germline lookup yields CDR1 SGHRS and CDR2 YFSETQ. The CDR3 consists of 17 residues. CDR3 residues: CASSAGTSGGAVETQYF. Here the CDR3 DNA reads TGCGCCAGCAGCGCGGGGACTAGCGGGGGGGCCGTAGAGACCCAGTACTTC.

The V gene is TRBV14, the J gene TRBJ2-2, with D perhaps TRBD1 (6 bases). CDR3 size: 15 residues. Germline loops: CDR1 SGHDN, CDR2 FVKESK. Deletions cut 0 bases from V and 7 bases from J, with 12 bases between. The CDR3, as DNA: TGTGCCAGCAGCCAAGATGGGGGCGGCGTCGGGGAGCTGTTTTTT. This codes for CASSQDGGGVGELFF. The whole variable domain, filled in from reference TRBV14 and TRBJ2-2, reads EAGVTQFPSHSVIEKGQTVTLRCDPISGHDNLYWYRRVMGKEIKFLLHFVKESKQDESGMPNNRFLAERTGGTYSTLKVQPAELEDSGVYFCASSQDGGGVGELFFGEGSRLTVL.

This clone was seen a few times. The V call is TRBV9, the J call TRBJ1-1; 7 bases are a match to TRBD1. Germline values: CDR1 SGDLS, CDR2 YYNGEE. V was clipped by 3 bases and J by 7 bases; unmatched bases: 0. The CDR3 loop spans 11 amino acids. This chain's CDR3 is CASSGQGEAFF. CDR3 nucleotide sequence: TGTGCCAGCAGCGGACAGGGTGAAGCTTTCTTT.

This rearrangement joins TRBV7-9 to TRBJ1-2; no definite D call. This CDR3 comprises 14 residues. V shed 1 base and J shed 6 bases, with 12 bases lying between them. Germline V lookup: CDR1 SEHNR, CDR2 FQNEAQ (reference sequence). CDR3 in DNA: TGTGCCAGCAGCTTAGGGTCGGGGATGGATGGCTACACCTTC. It is translated as CASSLGSGMDGYTF.

This clone was detected once. CDR3 in amino acids: CASSPDRVGTQYF. The CDR3 DNA is TGCGCCAGCAGCCCCGACAGGGTTGGTACGCAGTATTTT. This chain uses TRBV4-3 with TRBJ2-3; 7 bases align to TRBD1. V shed 4 bases and J 8 bases; nucleotides not matched to a gene: 6. The CDR3 is 13 amino acids. Germline CDR1 LGHNA, CDR2 YSLEER.

In its sample, this clone was seen once. The chain employs TRBV5-6 and TRBJ2-2; TRBD2 matches at 8 bases. CDR1 and CDR2 (germline): SGHDT, YYEEEE. Trimming removed 2 bases from V and 1 base from J; junction bases left unmatched: 4. There are 16 residues in the CDR3. The CDR3: CASSLTSGGNTGELFF. In DNA form, the CDR3 reads TGTGCCAGCAGCTTAACGAGCGGGGGGAACACCGGGGAGCTGTTTTTT. Full variable domain (remainder filled in from reference TRBV5-6 and TRBJ2-2): DAGVTQSPTHLIKTRGQQVTLRCSPKSGHDTVSWYQQALGQGPQFIFQYYEEEERQRGNFPDRFSGHQFPNYSSELNVNALLLGDSALYLCASSLTSGGNTGELFFGEGSRLTVL.

This clone was seen only once. The chain has TRBV4-1 and TRBJ2-3; TRBD2 matches at 12 bases. There are 17 residues in the CDR3. From germline, CDR1 is MGHRA and CDR2 YSYEKL. The V and J ends lost 3 bases and 3 bases, in that order; junction bases with no gene match: 7. As DNA, the CDR3 is TGCGCCAGCAGCCACGGGGCTAGCGGGAGGGGAACAGATACGCAGTATTTT. This codes for CASSHGASGRGTDTQYF.

The V call is TRBV5-6, the J call TRBJ2-7; 9 bases map to TRBD1. The V gene's germline CDR1 is SGHDT and CDR2 YYEEEE. The junction had 7 bases not matched to a gene; V was cut back by 4 bases and J by 2 bases. CDR3 size: 15 residues. The CDR3: CASSLRDRGTYEQYF. The CDR3 DNA reads TGTGCCAGCAGCCTCAGAGACAGGGGGACCTACGAGCAGTACTTC.

This clone has just a few counts. The chain uses TRBV19 and TRBJ1-5; D is unclear. The V gene's germline CDR1 is LNHDA and CDR2 SQIVND (reference sequence). Deletions cut 5 bases from V and 5 bases from J, with 4 bases between. The CDR3 sequence is 11 residues long. Here the CDR3 reads CASSSDQPQHF. The CDR3, as DNA: TGTGCCAGTAGTTCCGATCAGCCCCAGCATTTT.

The chain recombines TRBV30 with TRBJ2-5, with 8 bases lining up with TRBD2. The J call may not be correct, given that the DNA end is closer to TRBJ2-7. The CDR3 covers 15 residues. Per germline, CDR1 GTSNPN and CDR2 SVGIG (reference sequence). CDR3: CAWSVDSGVYNEQYF. The CDR3 nucleotides are TGTGCCTGGAGTGTGGATAGCGGGGTTTACAACGAGCAGTACTTC.